This entry describes one T cell receptor beta chain. This entry is derived from a study of blood T cell repertoires in COVID-19. For the study at large: Samples taken during acute and convalescent COVID-19 were collected in the United States, Italy and Spain. Sample material is recorded as cDNA or gDNA derived from T cells, B-cell-depleted T cells, or PBMCs.

V lost 6 bases to trimming and J lost 5 bases, with 14 bases between them. CDR1 and CDR2 (germline): MNHEY, SVGAGI. This CDR3 contains 14 residues. Data came from immunoSEQ multiplex PCR; TCRdb stores just in-frame clones and leaves some out. In the table there are about 210,000 clones, 84% of which are singletons. This receptor was identified in a woman aged 45-59 years with active or convalescent COVID-19. Sequencing input: peripheral blood. The rearrangement uses TRBV6-5 and TRBJ1-5; D might be TRBD1 (6 bases). CDR3 in DNA: TGTGCCAGCAGGCGGGGGGCTGGAGATCAGCCCCAGCATTTT. It translates to CASRRGAGDQPQHF.